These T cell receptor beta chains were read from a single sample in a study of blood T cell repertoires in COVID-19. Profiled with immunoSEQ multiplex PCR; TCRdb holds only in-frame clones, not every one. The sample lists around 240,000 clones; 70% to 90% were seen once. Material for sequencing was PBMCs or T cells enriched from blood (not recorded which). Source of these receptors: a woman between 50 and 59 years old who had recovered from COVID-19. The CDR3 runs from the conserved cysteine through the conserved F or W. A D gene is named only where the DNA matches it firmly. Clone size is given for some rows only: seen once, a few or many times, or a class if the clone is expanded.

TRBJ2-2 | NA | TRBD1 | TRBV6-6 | CASSPTRDRASTGELFF | TGTGCCAGCAGTCCCACCCGGGACAGAGCCTCCACCGGGGAGCTGTTTTTT
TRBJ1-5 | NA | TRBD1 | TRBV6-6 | CASSYFTGEDQPQHF | TGTGCCAGCAGTTACTTCACAGGGGAAGATCAGCCCCAGCATTTT
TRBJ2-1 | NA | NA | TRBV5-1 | CASSLAQGFNEQFF | TGCGCCAGCAGCTTGGCCCAGGGATTCAATGAGCAGTTCTTC
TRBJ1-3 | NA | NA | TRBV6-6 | CASTTRGFGNTIYF | TGTGCCAGCACCACTAGGGGGTTTGGAAACACCATATATTTT
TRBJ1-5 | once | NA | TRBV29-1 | CSVVLGGGNQPQHF | TGCAGCGTTGTCTTGGGAGGTGGCAATCAGCCCCAGCATTTT
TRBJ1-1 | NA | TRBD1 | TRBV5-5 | CASRGTEWNTEAFF | TGTGCCAGCAGAGGGACAGAGTGGAACACTGAAGCTTTCTTT
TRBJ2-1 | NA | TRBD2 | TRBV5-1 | CASSSEGLAGIYNEQFF | TGCGCCAGCAGCTCCGAGGGCCTAGCGGGAATCTACAATGAGCAGTTCTTC
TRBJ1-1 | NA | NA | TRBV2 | CASSDRQRARNTEAFF | TGTGCCAGCAGTGATAGACAGAGAGCTAGAAACACTGAAGCTTTCTTT
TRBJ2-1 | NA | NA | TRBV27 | CASRSRTLAANEQFF | TGTGCCAGCAGGTCACGAACCTTAGCGGCCAATGAGCAGTTCTTC
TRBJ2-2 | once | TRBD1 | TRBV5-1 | CASSLPTGANTGELFF | TGCGCCAGCAGCTTACCGACAGGGGCGAACACCGGGGAGCTGTTTTTT
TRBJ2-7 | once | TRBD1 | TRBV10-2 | CASSTRDRASYEQYF | TGCGCCAGCAGTACCCGGGACAGGGCCTCCTACGAGCAGTACTTC
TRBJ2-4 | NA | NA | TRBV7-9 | CASSLSGDPTNIQYF | TGTGCCAGCAGCTTATCAGGGGATCCTACAAACATTCAGTACTTC
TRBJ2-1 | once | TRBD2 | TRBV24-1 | CATSDTTSGGPEQFF | TGTGCCACCAGTGATACAACTAGCGGGGGGCCGGAGCAGTTCTTC
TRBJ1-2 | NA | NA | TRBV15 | CATSRDLSGRYTF | TGTGCCACCAGCAGAGATCTCTCAGGGCGCTACACCTTC
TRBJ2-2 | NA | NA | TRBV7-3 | CASSLVLDTGELFF | TGTGCCAGCAGCTTAGTACTTGACACCGGGGAGCTGTTTTTT
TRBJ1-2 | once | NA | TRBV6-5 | CASSTGLEGGYTF | TGTGCCAGCAGCACAGGGCTTGAAGGGGGCTACACCTTC
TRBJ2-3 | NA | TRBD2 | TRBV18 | CASSLRTSGTDTQYF | TGTGCCAGCTCACTTCGGACTAGCGGCACAGATACGCAGTATTTT
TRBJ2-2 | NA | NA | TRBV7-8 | CASSPAGTGGTGELFF | TGTGCCAGCAGCCCAGCAGGAACGGGGGGCACGGGGGAGCTGTTTTTT
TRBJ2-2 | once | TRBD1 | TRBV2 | CASSTETTRTGVGAGELFF | TGTGCCAGCAGTACAGAGACTACACGGACAGGGGTAGGGGCCGGGGAGCTGTTTTTT
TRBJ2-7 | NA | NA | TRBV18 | CASSDRTPYEQYF | TGTGCCAGCTCCGACAGGACCCCCTACGAGCAGTACTTC
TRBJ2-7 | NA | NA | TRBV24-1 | CATSDLWLHEQYF | TGTGCCACCAGTGATTTGTGGCTCCACGAGCAGTACTTC
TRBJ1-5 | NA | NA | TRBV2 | CASSEWAGNQPQHF | TGTGCCAGCAGTGAATGGGCAGGGAATCAGCCCCAGCATTTT
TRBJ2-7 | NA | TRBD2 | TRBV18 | CASSPGLAGGAEQYF | TGTGCCAGCTCACCCGGACTAGCGGGAGGGGCCGAGCAGTACTTC
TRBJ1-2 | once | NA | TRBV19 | CASSIDHPRAAGYTF | TGTGCCAGTAGTATAGACCACCCGAGGGCGGCTGGCTACACCTTC
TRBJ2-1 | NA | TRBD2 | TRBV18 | CASSPLAGGNEQFF | TGTGCCAGCTCACCCCTAGCGGGAGGGAATGAGCAGTTCTTC
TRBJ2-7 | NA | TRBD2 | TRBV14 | CASSPLAGGPYEQYF | TGTGCCAGCAGCCCCCTAGCGGGCGGCCCCTACGAGCAGTACTTC
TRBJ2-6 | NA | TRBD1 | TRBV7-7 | CASSPPRGTGEAGANVLTF | TGTGCTAGCAGCCCGCCTCGAGGGACAGGGGAAGCTGGGGCCAACGTCCTGACTTTC
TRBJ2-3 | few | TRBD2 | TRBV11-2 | CASSLDLGGRTDTQYF | TGTGCCAGCAGCTTAGACCTGGGGGGGAGGACAGATACGCAGTATTTT
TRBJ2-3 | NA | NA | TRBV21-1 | CASSKPTGGLDTQYF | TGTGCCAGCAGCAAACCGACAGGGGGTTTAGATACGCAGTATTTT
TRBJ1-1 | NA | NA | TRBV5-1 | CASSFTQGRGTEAFF | TGCGCCAGCAGCTTTACTCAGGGGAGGGGAACTGAAGCTTTCTTT
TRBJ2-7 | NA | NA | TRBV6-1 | CASSETRDYEQYF | TGTGCCAGCAGTGAAACCCGGGACTACGAGCAGTACTTC
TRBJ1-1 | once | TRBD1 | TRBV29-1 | CSVNRDRGTEAFF | TGCAGCGTCAACCGGGACAGGGGCACTGAAGCTTTCTTT
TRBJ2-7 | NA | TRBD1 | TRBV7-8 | CASSADRGPYEQYF | TGTGCCAGCAGCGCGGACAGGGGGCCGTACGAGCAGTACTTC
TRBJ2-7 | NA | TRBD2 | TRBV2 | CASSAHIGTSGSIEQYF | TGTGCCAGCAGTGCTCATATCGGGACTAGCGGGTCTATCGAGCAGTACTTC
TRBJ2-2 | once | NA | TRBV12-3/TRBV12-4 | CASTLTGELFF | TGTGCCAGCACCTTGACCGGGGAGCTGTTTTTT
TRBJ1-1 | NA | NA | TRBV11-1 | CASSPISLVEAFF | TGTGCCAGCAGCCCAATTAGCCTGGTTGAAGCTTTCTTT
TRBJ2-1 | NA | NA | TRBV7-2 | CASSLGFGGNEQFF | TGTGCCAGCAGCTTGGGCTTCGGGGGCAATGAGCAGTTCTTC
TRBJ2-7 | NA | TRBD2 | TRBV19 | CASSRTSGRYEQYF | TGTGCCAGTAGTAGGACTAGCGGACGATACGAGCAGTACTTC
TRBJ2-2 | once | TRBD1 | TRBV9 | CASSPREGASLGELFF | TGTGCCAGCAGCCCCCGAGAGGGGGCGAGCTTAGGGGAGCTGTTTTTT
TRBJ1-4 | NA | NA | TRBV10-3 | CAISELGGPGNEKLFF | TGTGCCATCAGTGAGCTCGGGGGTCCGGGTAATGAAAAACTGTTTTTT
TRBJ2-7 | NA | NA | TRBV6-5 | CASSLRYGNEQYF | TGTGCCAGCAGCCTGAGGTACGGCAACGAGCAGTACTTC
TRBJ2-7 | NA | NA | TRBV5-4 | CASSQLTGGGVPYEQYF | TGTGCCAGCAGCCAGCTAACAGGAGGGGGGGTCCCCTACGAGCAGTACTTC
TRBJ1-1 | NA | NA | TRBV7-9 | CASSFPGVRRIRDTEAFF | TGTGCCAGCAGCTTCCCCGGGGTCCGGCGAATTAGAGACACTGAAGCTTTCTTT
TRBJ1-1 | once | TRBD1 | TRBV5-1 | CASSLSTGQSTEAFF | TGCGCCAGCAGCTTATCGACAGGGCAGAGCACTGAAGCTTTCTTT
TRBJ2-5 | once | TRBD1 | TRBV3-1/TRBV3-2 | CASSHPTGARETQYF | TGTGCCAGCAGCCATCCCACAGGGGCGCGGGAGACCCAGTACTTC
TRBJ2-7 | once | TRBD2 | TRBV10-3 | CAIESGSGDEQYF | TGTGCCATTGAAAGCGGGAGTGGGGACGAGCAGTACTTC
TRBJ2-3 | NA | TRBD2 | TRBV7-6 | CASSLGLAGVDTQYF | TGTGCCAGCAGCTTAGGCCTAGCGGGAGTAGATACGCAGTATTTT
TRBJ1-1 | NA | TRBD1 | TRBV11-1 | CASSSTGGRTEAFF | TGTGCCAGCAGCTCAACAGGGGGCCGAACTGAAGCTTTCTTT
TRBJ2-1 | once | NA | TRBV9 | CASSVGAEYNEQFF | TGTGCCAGCAGCGTAGGGGCTGAATACAATGAGCAGTTCTTC
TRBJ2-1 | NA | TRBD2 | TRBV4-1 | CASSQGASGMYNEQFF | TGCGCCAGCAGCCAAGGGGCTAGCGGGATGTACAATGAGCAGTTCTTC
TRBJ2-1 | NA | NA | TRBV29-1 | CSGVGGKEGGLNEQFF | TGCAGCGGGGTGGGTGGTAAGGAGGGAGGCCTCAATGAGCAGTTCTTC
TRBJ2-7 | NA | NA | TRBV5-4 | CASSRKSVSPYEQYF | TGTGCCAGCTCTAGAAAGTCGGTGAGCCCCTACGAGCAGTACTTC
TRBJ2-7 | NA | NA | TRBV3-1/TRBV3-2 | CASSQDRAGTGAQYEQYF | TGTGCCAGCAGCCAAGATCGGGCCGGAACGGGAGCACAGTACGAGCAGTACTTC
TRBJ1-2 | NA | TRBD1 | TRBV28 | CASTLQDRAYGYTF | TGTGCCAGCACCTTGCAAGACAGGGCCTATGGCTACACCTTC
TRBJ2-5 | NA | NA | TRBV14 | CASSTYQETQYF | TGTGCCAGCAGCACTTACCAAGAGACCCAGTACTTC
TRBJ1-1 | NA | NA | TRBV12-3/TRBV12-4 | CASSQGTEAFF | TGTGCCAGCAGTCAGGGAACTGAAGCTTTCTTT
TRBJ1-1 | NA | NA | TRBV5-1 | CASSLASQMNTEAFF | TGCGCCAGCAGCTTGGCGTCCCAGATGAACACTGAAGCTTTCTTT
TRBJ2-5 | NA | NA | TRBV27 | CASSLWGEETQYF | TGTGCCAGCAGTTTATGGGGCGAAGAGACCCAGTACTTC